The present T cell receptor beta chain was sequenced within a study of cytomegalovirus exposure and HLA in healthy donors. The CDR3 length is 14 residues. From germline, CDR1 is MNHNY and CDR2 SVGAGI (reference sequence). Trimming at V came to 8 bases and at J to 5 bases, leaving 7 bases not matched to a gene. Sequencing used immunoSEQ multiplex PCR; TCRdb keeps in-frame clones, though not all of them. The data show 150,000 to 200,000 clones, approximately 90% seen once. The chain is built from TRBV6-6 and TRBJ2-2; 8 positions agree with TRBD2. Specimen: PBMCs. The receptor was derived from a man aged 18 to 29 in good health and CMV-seronegative. The CDR3 region is CASLAGLKTGELFF. In nucleotides, the CDR3 is TGTGCCAGCTTAGCGGGATTAAAAACCGGGGAGCTGTTTTTT.